One T cell receptor (beta chain) is described in this entry. This sample stems from a study of blood T cell repertoires in COVID-19. Study-level information: Italy, Spain and the United States were the sources of the convalescent and acute COVID-19 samples. Sources were T cells, B-cell-depleted T cells, or PBMCs; the material itself was cDNA or gDNA.

There are 12 residues in the CDR3. Germline V gene data show CDR1 as MNHEY and CDR2 as SVGAGI. V shed 7 bases, J shed 5 bases, and the junction held 4 bases outside the gene matches. In the original analysis: The assay estimated nucleated cells by amplifying reference gene primers. The data were produced by immunoSEQ multiplex PCR, yet TCRdb's version contains in-frame clones alone and is incomplete. Clonal size and the V and J genes are those of that table, whereas D and trimming came from the DNA. The sample holds under 200,000 clones, 60% to 85% seen once. This clonotype was obtained from a man between 60 and 75 years old with acute or convalescent COVID-19. The J gene is TRBJ1-1, the V gene TRBV6-5; TRBD1 matches 7 bases. Sequenced input: peripheral blood. This chain's CDR3 is CASTQGGTEAFF. The CDR3 bases are TGTGCCAGCACTCAGGGGGGAACTGAAGCTTTCTTT.